A single T cell receptor (beta chain) is shown here with its context. Its antigen is undetermined. The source of the sample is a study of T cells in localized non-small cell lung cancer. The repertoire was sequenced with immunoSEQ multiplex PCR; TCRdb's copy has only in-frame clones and lacks some. The sample holds roughly 34,000 clones; approximately 80% are singletons and the top ten take 35% to 40%. Regarding the study as a whole: With higher T cell density in blood came longer overall survival. In uninvolved adjacent lung, T cell clonality reached its highest value, exceeding tumor. Appearance in adjacent lung was seen for a median 57 of the top 100 tumor clones.

V was clipped by 0 bases and J by 5 bases; unmatched bases: 5. The CDR3 runs to 14 residues. The germline V gene encodes CDR1 SGHRS and CDR2 YFSETQ. This chain uses TRBV5-1 with TRBJ2-7, with 7 bases identical to TRBD1. Sequencing used peripheral blood, obtained before any cancer treatment. The TCR comes from a male donor older than 55 with stage II squamous cell lung carcinoma. The CDR3 region has the DNA TGCGCCAGCAGCTTGGGGGACAGAATCCACGAGCAGTACTTC. Translation gives CASSLGDRIHEQYF.